Listed below are T cell receptor beta chains from one sample, sequenced in a study of CD8 T cells in ankylosing spondylitis. A single record per CDR3 protein comes from TCRdb applying MiXCR to the 5' RACE reads. The sample contains 750,000 to 850,000 distinct CDR3 sequences, 12% of which appear only once. Material for sequencing was blood, either unsorted or a sorted T cell fraction (not recorded which). Receptor source: a male donor with ankylosing spondylitis. The CDR3 runs from the conserved cysteine through the conserved F or W. The order of the fields is J gene, D gene, V gene, clone size, CDR3 protein, CDR3 DNA. D genes are given only for firm matches. A clone size is listed for some rows: how often the clone was seen (once, few, many), or a class if it is expanded.

j_gene: TRBJ1-5; d_gene: TRBD1; v_gene: TRBV12-3/TRBV12-4; abundance: NA; CDR3aa: CASSPHRTGVSSSQPQHF; CDR3nt: TGTGCCAGCAGTCCCCATAGGACAGGGGTTTCTTCGTCCCAGCCCCAGCATTTT
j_gene: TRBJ1-4; d_gene: TRBD1; v_gene: TRBV20-1; abundance: few; CDR3aa: CSARDRVVEKLFF; CDR3nt: TGCAGTGCTAGGGACAGGGTAGTCGAAAAACTGTTTTTT
j_gene: TRBJ2-5; d_gene: NA; v_gene: TRBV4-3; abundance: NA; CDR3aa: CASSPQTVAGGSPPLYF; CDR3nt: NA
j_gene: TRBJ2-7; d_gene: TRBD2; v_gene: TRBV15; abundance: few; CDR3aa: CATSRDDAGAYEQYF; CDR3nt: TGTGCCACCAGCAGAGATGACGCGGGAGCCTACGAGCAGTACTTC
j_gene: TRBJ2-4; d_gene: TRBD1; v_gene: TRBV7-9; abundance: NA; CDR3aa: CASSFGQGRWNIQYF; CDR3nt: TGTGCCAGCAGCTTCGGACAGGGAAGGTGGAACATTCAGTACTTC
j_gene: TRBJ2-7; d_gene: NA; v_gene: TRBV20-1; abundance: few; CDR3aa: CSARDQGELWTPSSYEQYF; CDR3nt: TGCAGTGCTAGAGATCAGGGAGAGTTGTGGACTCCCAGCTCCTACGAGCAGTACTTC
j_gene: TRBJ2-1; d_gene: TRBD2; v_gene: TRBV20-1; abundance: few; CDR3aa: CSASVLGTKVFF; CDR3nt: TGCAGTGCTAGCGTCCTCGGGACTAAGGTCTTCTTC
j_gene: TRBJ1-1; d_gene: NA; v_gene: TRBV5-1; abundance: few; CDR3aa: CASRGKGNTEAFF; CDR3nt: TGCGCCAGCAGGGGGAAGGGGAACACTGAAGCTTTCTTT
j_gene: TRBJ2-1; d_gene: TRBD1; v_gene: TRBV20-1; abundance: few; CDR3aa: CSAPRDRGYDEQFF; CDR3nt: TGCAGTGCTCCCCGGGACAGGGGGTATGATGAGCAGTTCTTC
j_gene: TRBJ1-1; d_gene: NA; v_gene: TRBV3-1; abundance: NA; CDR3aa: CASSQSREEAFF; CDR3nt: TGTGCCAGCAGCCAATCAAGAGAAGAAGCTTTCTTT
j_gene: TRBJ1-2; d_gene: NA; v_gene: TRBV19; abundance: NA; CDR3aa: CASSQRTDLYGYTF; CDR3nt: TGTGCCAGTAGCCAACGGACTGACCTCTATGGCTACACCTTC
j_gene: TRBJ2-1; d_gene: NA; v_gene: TRBV4-3; abundance: few; CDR3aa: CASSQLTGSYNEQFF; CDR3nt: TGCGCCAGCAGCCAGCTGACAGGCTCCTACAATGAGCAGTTCTTC
j_gene: TRBJ2-1; d_gene: TRBD2; v_gene: TRBV28; abundance: many; CDR3aa: CASRTGLASYNEQFF; CDR3nt: TGTGCCAGCAGAACGGGACTAGCGTCCTACAATGAGCAGTTCTTC
j_gene: TRBJ2-5; d_gene: TRBD1; v_gene: TRBV5-6; abundance: few; CDR3aa: CASSFRDRGQETQYF; CDR3nt: TGTGCCAGCAGCTTCCGGGACAGGGGTCAAGAGACCCAGTACTTC
j_gene: TRBJ1-3; d_gene: NA; v_gene: TRBV12-3/TRBV12-4; abundance: few; CDR3aa: CASSKGAGNTIYF; CDR3nt: TGTGCCAGCAGTAAGGGAGCTGGAAACACCATATATTTT
j_gene: TRBJ2-7; d_gene: TRBD1; v_gene: TRBV20-1; abundance: NA; CDR3aa: CSAPGTGIIEQYF; CDR3nt: TGCAGTGCGCCCGGGACAGGGATTATCGAGCAGTACTTC
j_gene: TRBJ2-1; d_gene: TRBD1; v_gene: TRBV3-1; abundance: few; CDR3aa: CASSLLGQAVDEQFF; CDR3nt: TGTGCCAGCAGCCTACTGGGACAGGCCGTCGATGAGCAGTTCTTC